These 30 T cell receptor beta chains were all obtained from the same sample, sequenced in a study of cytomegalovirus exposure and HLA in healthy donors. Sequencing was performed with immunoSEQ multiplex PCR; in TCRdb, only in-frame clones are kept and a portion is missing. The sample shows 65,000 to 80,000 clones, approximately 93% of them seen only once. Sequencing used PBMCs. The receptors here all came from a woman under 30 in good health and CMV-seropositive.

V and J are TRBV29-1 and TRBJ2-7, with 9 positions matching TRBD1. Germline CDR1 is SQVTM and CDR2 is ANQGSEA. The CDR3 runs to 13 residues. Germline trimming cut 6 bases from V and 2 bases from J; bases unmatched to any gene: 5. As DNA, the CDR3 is TGCAGCGTGGGGACAGGGAAAACCTACGAGCAGTACTTC. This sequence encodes CSVGTGKTYEQYF.

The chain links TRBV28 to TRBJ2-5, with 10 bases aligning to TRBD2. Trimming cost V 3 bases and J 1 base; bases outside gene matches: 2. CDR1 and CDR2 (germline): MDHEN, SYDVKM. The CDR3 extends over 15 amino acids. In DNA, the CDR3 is TGTGCCAGCAGTTTGAGACTAGCGGGCCAAGAGACCCAGTACTTC. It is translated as CASSLRLAGQETQYF.

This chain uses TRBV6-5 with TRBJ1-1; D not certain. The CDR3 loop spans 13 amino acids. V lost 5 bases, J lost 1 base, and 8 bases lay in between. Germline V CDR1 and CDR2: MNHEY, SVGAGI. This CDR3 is CASSPGPNTEAFF. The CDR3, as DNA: TGTGCCAGCAGTCCGGGTCCGAACACTGAAGCTTTCTTT.

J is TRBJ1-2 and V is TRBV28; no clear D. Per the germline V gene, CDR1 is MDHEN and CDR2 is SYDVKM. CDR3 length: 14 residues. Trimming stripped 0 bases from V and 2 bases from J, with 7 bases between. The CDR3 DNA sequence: TGTGCCAGCAGTTTATGGGCCCAGAACTATGGCTACACCTTC. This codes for CASSLWAQNYGYTF.

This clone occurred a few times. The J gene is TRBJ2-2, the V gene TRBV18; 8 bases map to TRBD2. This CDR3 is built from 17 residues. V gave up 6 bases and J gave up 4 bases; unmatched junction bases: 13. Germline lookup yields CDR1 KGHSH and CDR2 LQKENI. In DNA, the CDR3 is TGTGCCAGCTCCCGCGGGGGGACAACCTCAGGCACCGGGGAGCTGTTTTTT. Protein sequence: CASSRGGTTSGTGELFF.

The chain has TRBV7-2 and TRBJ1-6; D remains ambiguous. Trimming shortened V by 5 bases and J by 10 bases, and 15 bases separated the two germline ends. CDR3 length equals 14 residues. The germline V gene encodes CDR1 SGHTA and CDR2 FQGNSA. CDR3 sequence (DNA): TGTGCCAGCAGCATAACGACCCGGGGATCACCCCTCCACTTT. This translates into CASSITTRGSPLHF.

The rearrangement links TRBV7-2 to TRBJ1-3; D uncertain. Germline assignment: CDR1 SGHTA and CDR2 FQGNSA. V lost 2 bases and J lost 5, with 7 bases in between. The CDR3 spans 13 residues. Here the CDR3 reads CASSLTPRNTIYF. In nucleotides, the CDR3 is TGTGCCAGCAGCTTAACACCCCGAAACACCATATATTTT.

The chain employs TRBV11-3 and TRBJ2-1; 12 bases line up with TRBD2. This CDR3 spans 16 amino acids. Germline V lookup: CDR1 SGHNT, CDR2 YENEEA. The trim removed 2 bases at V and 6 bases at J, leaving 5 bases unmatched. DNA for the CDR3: TGTGCCAGCAGCTTATGGGCTAGCGGGAGGGCCAATGAGCAGTTCTTC. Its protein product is CASSLWASGRANEQFF.

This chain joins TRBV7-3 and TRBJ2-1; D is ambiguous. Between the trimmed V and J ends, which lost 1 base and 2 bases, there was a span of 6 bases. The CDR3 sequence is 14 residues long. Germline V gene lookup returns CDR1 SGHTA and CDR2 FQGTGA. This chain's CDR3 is CASSLSGTYNEQFF. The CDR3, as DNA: TGTGCCAGCAGCTTAAGCGGAACCTACAATGAGCAGTTCTTC.

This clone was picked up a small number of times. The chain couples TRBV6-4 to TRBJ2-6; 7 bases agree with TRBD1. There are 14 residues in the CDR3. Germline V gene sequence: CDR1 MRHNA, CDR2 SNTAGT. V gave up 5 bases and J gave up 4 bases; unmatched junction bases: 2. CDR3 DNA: TGTGCCAGCAGTACAGGGGACGGGGCCAACGTCCTGACTTTC. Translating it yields CASSTGDGANVLTF.

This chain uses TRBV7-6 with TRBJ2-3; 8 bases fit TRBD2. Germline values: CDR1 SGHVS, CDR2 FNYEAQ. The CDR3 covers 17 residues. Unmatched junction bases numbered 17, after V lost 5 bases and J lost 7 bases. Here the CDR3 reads CASSPFAGVAGRNTQYF. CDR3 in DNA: TGTGCCAGCAGCCCTTTCGCCGGTGTAGCGGGGCGAAATACGCAGTATTTT.

CDR3 DNA: TGTGCCAGCTCACCACCCCGGGCTAGCGGGACGGTCACAGATACGCAGTATTTT. Translated, it gives CASSPPRASGTVTDTQYF. This chain joins TRBV18 and TRBJ2-3, with TRBD2 matching over 9 bases. The CDR3 totals 18 residues. In germline, CDR1 is KGHSH, CDR2 LQKENI. With 0 bases clipped from V and 2 bases from J, the junction kept 9 bases outside the gene matches.

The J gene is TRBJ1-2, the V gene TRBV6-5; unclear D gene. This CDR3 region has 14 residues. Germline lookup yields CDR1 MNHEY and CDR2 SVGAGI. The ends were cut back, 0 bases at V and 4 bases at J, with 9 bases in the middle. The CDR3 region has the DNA TGTGCCAGCAGTTACTCGTCCAGAACCTATGGCTACACCTTC. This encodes CASSYSSRTYGYTF.

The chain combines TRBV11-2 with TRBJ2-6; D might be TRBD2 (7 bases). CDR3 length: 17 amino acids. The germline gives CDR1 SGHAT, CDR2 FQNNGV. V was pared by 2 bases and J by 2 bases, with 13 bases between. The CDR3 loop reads CASSLWGGPPGANVLTF. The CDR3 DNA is TGTGCCAGCAGCTTATGGGGGGGCCCCCCTGGGGCCAACGTCCTGACTTTC. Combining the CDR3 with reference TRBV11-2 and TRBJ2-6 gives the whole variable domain EAGVAQSPRYKIIEKRQSVAFWCNPISGHATLYWYQQILGQGPKLLIQFQNNGVVDDSQLPKDRFSAERLKGVDSTLKIQPAKLEDSAVYLCASSLWGGPPGANVLTFGAGSRLTVL.

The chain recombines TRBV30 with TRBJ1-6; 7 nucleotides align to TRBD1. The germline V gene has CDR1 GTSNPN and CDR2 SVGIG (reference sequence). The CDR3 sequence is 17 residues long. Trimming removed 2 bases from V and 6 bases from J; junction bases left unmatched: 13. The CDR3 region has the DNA TGTGCCTGGAGTTATCCGAAGACGACAGGGCCTAATTCACCCCTCCACTTT. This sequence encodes CAWSYPKTTGPNSPLHF.

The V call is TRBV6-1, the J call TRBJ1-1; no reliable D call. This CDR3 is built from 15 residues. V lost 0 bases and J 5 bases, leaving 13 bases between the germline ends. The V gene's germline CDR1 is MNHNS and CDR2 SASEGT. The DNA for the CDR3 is TGTGCCAGCAGTGAAGCGCTTCTGAGTGTGACTGAAGCTTTCTTT. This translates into CASSEALLSVTEAFF.

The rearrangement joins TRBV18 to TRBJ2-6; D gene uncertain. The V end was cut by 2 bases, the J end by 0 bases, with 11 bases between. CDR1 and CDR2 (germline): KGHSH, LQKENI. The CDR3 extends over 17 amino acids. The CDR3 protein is CASSPTQVSSGANVLTF. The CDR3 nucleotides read TGTGCCAGCTCACCAACCCAGGTTAGCTCTGGGGCCAACGTCCTGACTTTC.

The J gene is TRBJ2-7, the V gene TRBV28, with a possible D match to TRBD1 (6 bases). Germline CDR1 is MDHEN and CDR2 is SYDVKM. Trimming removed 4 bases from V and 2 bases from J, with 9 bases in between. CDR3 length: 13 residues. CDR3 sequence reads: CASSWTETYEQYF. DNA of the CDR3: TGTGCCAGCAGTTGGACAGAAACCTACGAGCAGTACTTC.

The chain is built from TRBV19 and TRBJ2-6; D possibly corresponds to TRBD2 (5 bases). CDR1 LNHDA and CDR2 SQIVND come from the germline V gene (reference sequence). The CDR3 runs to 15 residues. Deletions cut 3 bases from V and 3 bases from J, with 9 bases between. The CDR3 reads CASSIWGDGANVLTF. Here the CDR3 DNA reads TGTGCCAGTAGTATTTGGGGAGATGGGGCCAACGTCCTGACTTTC.

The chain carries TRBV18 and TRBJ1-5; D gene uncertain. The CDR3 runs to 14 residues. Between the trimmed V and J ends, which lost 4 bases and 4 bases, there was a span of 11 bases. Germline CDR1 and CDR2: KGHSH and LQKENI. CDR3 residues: CASSQAGKNQPQHF. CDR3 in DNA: TGTGCCAGCTCACAGGCGGGCAAAAATCAGCCCCAGCATTTT.

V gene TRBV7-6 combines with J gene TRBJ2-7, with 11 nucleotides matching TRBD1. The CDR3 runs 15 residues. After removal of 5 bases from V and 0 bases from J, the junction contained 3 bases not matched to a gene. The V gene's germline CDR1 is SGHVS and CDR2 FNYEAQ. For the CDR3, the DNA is TGTGCCAGCAGCCTGGGACAGGGGGTCTCCTACGAGCAGTACTTC. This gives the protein CASSLGQGVSYEQYF.

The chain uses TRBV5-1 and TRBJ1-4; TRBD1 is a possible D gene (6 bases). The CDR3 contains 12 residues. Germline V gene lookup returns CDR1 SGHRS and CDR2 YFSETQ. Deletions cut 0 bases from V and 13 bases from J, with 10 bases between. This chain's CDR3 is CASSLDRVGLFF. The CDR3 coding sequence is TGCGCCAGCAGCTTGGACAGGGTTGGACTGTTTTTT.

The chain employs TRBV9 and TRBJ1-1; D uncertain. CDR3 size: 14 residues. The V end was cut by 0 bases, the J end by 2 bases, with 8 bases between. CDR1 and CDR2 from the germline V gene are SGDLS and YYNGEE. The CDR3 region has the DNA TGTGCCAGCAGCGTAGGGCGGAAAAACACTGAAGCTTTCTTT. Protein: CASSVGRKNTEAFF.

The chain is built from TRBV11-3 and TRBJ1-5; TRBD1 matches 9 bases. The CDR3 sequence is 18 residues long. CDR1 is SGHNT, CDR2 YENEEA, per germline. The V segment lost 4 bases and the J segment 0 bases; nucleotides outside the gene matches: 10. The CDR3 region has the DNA TGTGCCAGCAGCTGTCCGGGACAGGGCCCATATAGCAATCAGCCCCAGCATTTT. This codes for CASSCPGQGPYSNQPQHF. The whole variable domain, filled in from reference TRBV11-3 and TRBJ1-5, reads EAGVVQSPRYKIIEKKQPVAFWCNPISGHNTLYWYLQNLGQGPELLIRYENEEAVDDSQLPKDRFSAERLKGVDSTLKIQPAELGDSAVYLCASSCPGQGPYSNQPQHFGDGTRLSIL.

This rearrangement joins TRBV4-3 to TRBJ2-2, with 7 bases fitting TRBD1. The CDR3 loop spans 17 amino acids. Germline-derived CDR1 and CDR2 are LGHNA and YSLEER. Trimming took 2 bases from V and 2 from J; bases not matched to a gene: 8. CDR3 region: CASSQMPGTANTGELFF. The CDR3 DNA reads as TGCGCCAGCAGCCAAATGCCCGGGACAGCCAACACCGGGGAGCTGTTTTTT.

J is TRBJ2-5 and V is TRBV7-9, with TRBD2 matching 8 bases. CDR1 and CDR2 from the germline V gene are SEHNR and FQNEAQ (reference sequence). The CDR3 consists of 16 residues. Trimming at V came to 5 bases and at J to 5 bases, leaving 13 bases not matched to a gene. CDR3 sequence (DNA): TGTGCCAGCAGCCCTCGCGGAGCGGGGGTAGGGGAGACCCAGTACTTC. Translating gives CASSPRGAGVGETQYF.

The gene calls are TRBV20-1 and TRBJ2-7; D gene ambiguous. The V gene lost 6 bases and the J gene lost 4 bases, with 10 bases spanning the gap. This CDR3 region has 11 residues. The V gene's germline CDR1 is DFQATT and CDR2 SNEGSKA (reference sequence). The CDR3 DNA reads TGCAGTGCGGCCTTGTCGTACGAGCAGTACTTC. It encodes CSAALSYEQYF.

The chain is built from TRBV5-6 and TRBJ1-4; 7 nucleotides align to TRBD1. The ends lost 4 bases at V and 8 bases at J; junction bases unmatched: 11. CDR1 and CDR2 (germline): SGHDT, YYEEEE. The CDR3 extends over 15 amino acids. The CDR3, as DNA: TGTGCCAGCAGCAAAGACAGGGCGCGGGGAGAAAAACTGTTTTTT. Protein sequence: CASSKDRARGEKLFF.

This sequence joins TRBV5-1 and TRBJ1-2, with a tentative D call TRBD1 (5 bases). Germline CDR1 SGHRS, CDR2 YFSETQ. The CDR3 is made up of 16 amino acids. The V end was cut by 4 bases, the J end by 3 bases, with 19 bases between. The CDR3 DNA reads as TGCGCCAGCAGCGAACTCCTAGTACAGGACCACTATGGCTACACCTTC. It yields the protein CASSELLVQDHYGYTF.

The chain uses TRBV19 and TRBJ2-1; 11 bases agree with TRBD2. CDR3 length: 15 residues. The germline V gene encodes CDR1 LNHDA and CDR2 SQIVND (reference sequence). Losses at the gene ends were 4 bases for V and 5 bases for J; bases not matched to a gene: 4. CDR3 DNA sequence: TGTGCCAGTAGTAGACTAGCGGGGATAAACAATGAGCAGTTCTTC. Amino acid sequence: CASSRLAGINNEQFF. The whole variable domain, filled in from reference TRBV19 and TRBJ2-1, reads DGGITQSPKYLFRKEGQNVTLSCEQNLNHDAMYWYRQDPGQGLRLIYYSQIVNDFQKGDIAEGYSVSREKKESFPLTVTSAQKNPTAFYLCASSRLAGINNEQFFGPGTRLTVL.